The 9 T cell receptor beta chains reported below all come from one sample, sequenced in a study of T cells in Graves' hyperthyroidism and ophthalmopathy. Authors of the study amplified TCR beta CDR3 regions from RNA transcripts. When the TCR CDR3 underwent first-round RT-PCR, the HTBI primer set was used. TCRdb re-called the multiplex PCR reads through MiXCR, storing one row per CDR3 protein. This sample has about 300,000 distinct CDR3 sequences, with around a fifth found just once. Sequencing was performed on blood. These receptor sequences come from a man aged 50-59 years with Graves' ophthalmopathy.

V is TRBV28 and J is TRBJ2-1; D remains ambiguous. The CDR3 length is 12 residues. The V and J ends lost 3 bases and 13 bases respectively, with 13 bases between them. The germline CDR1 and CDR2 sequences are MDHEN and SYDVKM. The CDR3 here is CASSLIDREQFF. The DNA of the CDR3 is TGTGCCAGCAGTTTGATCGACCGAGAACAGTTCTTC.

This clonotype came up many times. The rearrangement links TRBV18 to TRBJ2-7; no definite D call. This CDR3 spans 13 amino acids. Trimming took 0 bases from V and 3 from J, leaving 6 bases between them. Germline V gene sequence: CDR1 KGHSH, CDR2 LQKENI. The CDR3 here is CASSPPQSYEQYF. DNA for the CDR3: TGTGCCAGCTCACCACCCCAGAGCTACGAGCAGTACTTC. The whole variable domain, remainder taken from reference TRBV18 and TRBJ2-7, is NAGVMQNPRHLVRRRGQEARLRCSPMKGHSHVYWYRQLPEEGLKFMVYLQKENIIDESGMPKERFSAEFPKEGPSILRIQQVVRGDSAAYFCASSPPQSYEQYFGPGTRLTVT.

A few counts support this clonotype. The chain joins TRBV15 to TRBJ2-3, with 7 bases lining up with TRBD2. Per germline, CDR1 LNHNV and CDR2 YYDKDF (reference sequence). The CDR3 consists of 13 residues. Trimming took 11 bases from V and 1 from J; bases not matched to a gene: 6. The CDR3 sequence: CAPSSGRTDTQYF. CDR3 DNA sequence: TGTGCCCCTTCTAGCGGTCGCACAGATACGCAGTATTTT.

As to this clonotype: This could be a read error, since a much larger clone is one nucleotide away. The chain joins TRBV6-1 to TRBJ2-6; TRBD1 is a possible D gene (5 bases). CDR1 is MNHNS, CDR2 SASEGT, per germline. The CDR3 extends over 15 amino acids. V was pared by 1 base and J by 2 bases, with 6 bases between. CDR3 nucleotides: TGTGCCAGCAGTGAAGGGGGCGCTGGGGCCAACGTCCTGACTTTC. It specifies CASSEGGAGANVLTF.

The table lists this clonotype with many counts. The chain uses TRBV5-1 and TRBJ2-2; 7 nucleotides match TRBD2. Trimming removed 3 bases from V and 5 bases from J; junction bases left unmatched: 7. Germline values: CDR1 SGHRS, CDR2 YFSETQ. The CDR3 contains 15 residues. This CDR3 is CASSSGLAETGELFF. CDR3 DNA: TGCGCCAGCAGCTCGGGTCTAGCGGAAACCGGGGAGCTGTTTTTT.

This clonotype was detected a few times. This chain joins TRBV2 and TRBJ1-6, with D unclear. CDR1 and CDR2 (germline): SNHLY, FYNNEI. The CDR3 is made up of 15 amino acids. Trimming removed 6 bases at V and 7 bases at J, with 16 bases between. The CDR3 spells CASSAEAGRNSPLHF. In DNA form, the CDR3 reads TGTGCCAGCAGCGCCGAGGCCGGGAGGAATTCACCCCTCCACTTT.

The CDR3 DNA follows: TGTGCCAGCAGTCCATATCCGACACAAAACAATGAGCAGTTCTTC. Translation: CASSPYPTQNNEQFF. V gene TRBV12-3 or TRBV12-4 combines with J gene TRBJ2-1; D not resolved. V lost 5 bases and J lost 5, with 16 bases in between. The CDR3 length is 15 residues.

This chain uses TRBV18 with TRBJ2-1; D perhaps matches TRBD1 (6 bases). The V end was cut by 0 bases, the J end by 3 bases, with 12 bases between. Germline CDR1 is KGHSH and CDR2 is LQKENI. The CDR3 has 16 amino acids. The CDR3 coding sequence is TGTGCCAGCTCACCACCCCCAGGGGCCGGCTACAATGAGCAGTTCTTC. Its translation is CASSPPPGAGYNEQFF.

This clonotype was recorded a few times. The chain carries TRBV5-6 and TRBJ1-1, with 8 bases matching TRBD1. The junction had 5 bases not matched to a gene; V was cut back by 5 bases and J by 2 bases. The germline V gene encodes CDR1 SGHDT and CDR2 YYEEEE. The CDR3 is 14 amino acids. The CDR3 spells CASRDRGRNTEAFF. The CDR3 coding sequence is TGTGCCAGCAGAGACAGGGGCCGTAACACTGAAGCTTTCTTT. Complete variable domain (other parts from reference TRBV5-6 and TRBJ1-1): DAGVTQSPTHLIKTRGQQVTLRCSPKSGHDTVSWYQQALGQGPQFIFQYYEEEERQRGNFPDRFSGHQFPNYSSELNVNALLLGDSALYLCASRDRGRNTEAFFGQGTRLTVV.